The next 6 T cell receptor beta chains were all read from a single sample in a study of T-cell memory formation after mild COVID-19. TCRdb redid the calling of the 5' RACE reads with MiXCR, one entry per CDR3 protein. In the table there are around 340,000 distinct CDR3 sequences, roughly 15% of which are singletons. Sequenced sample: PBMCs or a T cell subset sorted from them (not recorded which). The receptors were sampled from a man between 18 and 29 years old who had mild COVID-19 (a few samples of this study predate the infection). Cell type and time point are not known.

This clonotype occurred a few times. The genes are TRBV20-1 and TRBJ2-2; D is possibly TRBD1 or TRBD2 (5 bases each). Germline V gives CDR1 DFQATT, CDR2 SNEGSKA (reference sequence). The CDR3 has 13 residues. CDR3 loop: CISRGTNTGELFF. The CDR3 nucleotides are TGCATCTCGAGGGGTACGAACACCGGGGAGCTGTTTTTT.

Only a few counts were recorded for this clonotype. This chain uses TRBV6-5 with TRBJ2-1; D unclear. The germline V and J ends were trimmed by 1 base and 10 bases, with 8 bases remaining between them. Germline V lookup: CDR1 MNHEY, CDR2 SVGAGI. CDR3 length equals 12 residues. CDR3 DNA sequence: TGTGCCAGCAGTTACTGGAGTGGGGAGCAGTTCTTC. Translating gives CASSYWSGEQFF.

This chain joins TRBV2 and TRBJ2-1, with a possible D match to TRBD2 (6 bases). V lost 11 bases and J 4 bases, leaving 18 bases between the germline ends. The germline gives CDR1 SNHLY, CDR2 FYNNEI. The CDR3 extends over 14 amino acids. CDR3 DNA sequence: TGTGCCGGACCCCTGAGCGGGTTATACAATGAGCAGTTCTTC. Translating gives CAGPLSGLYNEQFF.

The chain links TRBV7-2 to TRBJ2-3, with D perhaps TRBD2 (5 bases). This CDR3 contains 14 residues. Trimming shortened V by 1 base and J by 5 bases, and 10 bases separated the two germline ends. The germline V gene encodes CDR1 SGHTA and CDR2 FQGNSA. Written as DNA, the CDR3 is TGTGCCAGCAGCTTAGATCGCCGGGGAGATACGCAGTATTTT. It specifies CASSLDRRGDTQYF.

This clonotype was detected only a few times. The rearrangement uses TRBV7-2 and TRBJ2-2; D remains unclear. Between the trimmed V and J ends, which lost 5 bases and 0 bases, there was a span of 13 bases. Germline V gene data show CDR1 as SGHTA and CDR2 as FQGNSA. This CDR3 has 16 residues. CDR3 amino acids: CASSPRHPANTGELFF. The DNA for the CDR3 is TGTGCCAGCAGCCCCCGCCACCCCGCGAACACCGGGGAGCTGTTTTTT.

This clonotype was seen more than once but under ten times. The chain combines TRBV5-1 with TRBJ1-2, with D unresolved. Germline CDR1 is SGHRS and CDR2 is YFSETQ. The CDR3 has 13 amino acids. The V end was cut by 0 bases, the J end by 4 bases, with 7 bases between. Here the CDR3 reads CASSLEKGYGYTF. The CDR3, as DNA: TGCGCCAGCAGCTTGGAGAAAGGCTATGGCTACACCTTC.